These 16 T cell receptor beta chains were sequenced from one sample in a study of cytomegalovirus exposure and HLA in healthy donors. 13 Jbeta primers and 60 Vbeta primers were used for the PCR. Repertoires were generated with immunoSEQ multiplex PCR, while TCRdb's copy carries only in-frame clones and drops some. The sample lists 150,000 to 200,000 clones, 80% to 85% occurring once. Sequenced: PBMCs. The source is a man between 45 and 60 years old in good health and CMV-seronegative.

The gene calls are TRBV27 and TRBJ1-2, with 8 bases fitting TRBD1. CDR3 length: 13 residues. V lost 6 bases to trimming and J lost 8 bases; unmatched junction nucleotides: 8. The germline CDR1 and CDR2 sequences are MNHEY and SMNVEV (reference sequence). The CDR3 here is CASRGTGQGGYTF. The CDR3 nucleotides are TGTGCCAGCAGGGGGACAGGTCAGGGGGGCTACACCTTC.

This clone was observed a single time. The chain links TRBV4-3 to TRBJ1-2; D not certain. CDR1 LGHNA and CDR2 YSLEER come from the germline V gene. The CDR3 loop spans 15 amino acids. V was pared by 1 base and J by 3 bases, with 12 bases between. Here the CDR3 reads CASSQAPSPDYGYTF. The CDR3 nucleotides read TGCGCCAGCAGCCAAGCGCCCTCCCCGGACTATGGCTACACCTTC.

The chain joins TRBV6-5 to TRBJ2-5; D is perhaps TRBD2 (5 bases). Trimming took off 6 bases at V and 5 bases at J, with 10 bases between the two ends. The V gene's germline CDR1 is MNHEY and CDR2 SVGAGI. CDR3 length equals 12 residues. The DNA of the CDR3 is TGTGCCAGCAGCCCCCGAGGGGAGACCCAGTACTTC. Translation: CASSPRGETQYF.

V is TRBV5-4 and J is TRBJ2-3, with D maybe TRBD1 (8 bases). V lost 2 bases and J lost 0, with 16 bases in between. The germline CDR1 and CDR2 sequences are SGHNT and YYREEE (reference sequence). This CDR3 has 17 amino acids. The DNA for the CDR3 is TGTGCCAGCAGCTTCAGGGGGCGGGGGTCTAGCACAGATACGCAGTATTTT. Translation: CASSFRGRGSSTDTQYF.

The V call is TRBV4-1, the J call TRBJ2-3, with D maybe TRBD1 (6 bases). Germline CDR1 reads MGHRA; CDR2 reads YSYEKL. This CDR3 comprises 17 residues. Between the trimmed V and J ends, which lost 0 bases and 6 bases, there was a span of 19 bases. CDR3 region: CASSQEVHARGLDTQYF. The CDR3 nucleotides read TGCGCCAGCAGCCAAGAAGTCCACGCCAGGGGTTTGGATACGCAGTATTTT.

In nucleotides, the CDR3 is TGTGCCAGCAGCTCGACGGGTTCATCAGAGACCCAGTACTTC. It encodes CASSSTGSSETQYF. V and J are TRBV7-3 and TRBJ2-5; D remains unclear. V was shortened by 4 bases and J by 4 bases, with 13 bases between the two germline ends. Germline V gene data show CDR1 as SGHTA and CDR2 as FQGTGA. The CDR3 is 14 amino acids. The whole variable domain, filled in from reference TRBV7-3 and TRBJ2-5, reads GAGVSQTPSNKVTEKGKYVELRCDPISGHTALYWYRQSLGQGPEFLIYFQGTGAADDSGLPNDRFFAVRPEGSVSTLKIQRTERGDSAVYLCASSSTGSSETQYFGPGTRLLVL.

V and J are TRBV15 and TRBJ1-5; 11 bases agree with TRBD1. Germline V gene sequence: CDR1 LNHNV, CDR2 YYDKDF (reference sequence). The V and J ends lost 5 bases and 7 bases, in that order; junction bases with no gene match: 7. CDR3 length equals 15 residues. CDR3: CATSVDRGRRQPQHF. The CDR3 DNA reads as TGTGCCACCAGCGTGGACAGGGGGCGAAGGCAGCCCCAGCATTTT.

The CDR3 DNA reads TGTGCCAGCCAGGGGGTCGAGCAGTACTTC. Protein product: CASQGVEQYF. The V call is TRBV28, the J call TRBJ2-7, with TRBD1 matching over 7 bases. The CDR3 loop spans 10 amino acids. Germline CDR1 reads MDHEN; CDR2 reads SYDVKM. The ends lost 8 bases at V and 6 bases at J; junction bases unmatched: 1.

The sample holds a few counts of this clone. An end of the junction does not agree with germline; a read error may underlie this. The chain couples TRBV7-9 to TRBJ1-3; D call uncertain. Germline V gives CDR1 SEHNR, CDR2 FQNEAQ (reference sequence). The CDR3 spans 14 residues. This chain's CDR3 is CSSSFGLTESTIYF. The CDR3 DNA sequence: TGTTCCAGCAGCTTTGGACTTACGGAGAGCACCATATATTTT.

This clone was detected once. The sample carries other DNA sequences with the same CDR3. The chain combines TRBV9 with TRBJ2-3, with 7 bases that match TRBD1. J was trimmed by 2 bases and V by 0 bases; bases with no gene match: 3. Germline lookup yields CDR1 SGDLS and CDR2 YYNGEE. This CDR3 has 15 residues. The CDR3 is CASSVEGASTDTQYF. CDR3 coding DNA: TGTGCCAGCAGCGTAGAGGGGGCCTCCACAGATACGCAGTATTTT.

This chain uses TRBV4-3 with TRBJ2-3, with D maybe TRBD2 (5 bases). CDR3 length equals 16 residues. Germline V gives CDR1 LGHNA, CDR2 YSLEER. The ends were cut back, 1 base at V and 1 base at J, with 12 bases in the middle. The CDR3 loop is CASSQGGISGTDTQYF. The DNA of the CDR3 is TGCGCCAGCAGCCAAGGCGGTATTAGCGGCACAGATACGCAGTATTTT.

The chain has TRBV6-5 and TRBJ1-1; D is perhaps TRBD1 (6 bases). The CDR3 is 14 amino acids. CDR1 is MNHEY and CDR2 is SVGAGI in the germline V gene. The germline V and J ends were trimmed by 4 bases and 5 bases, with 14 bases remaining between them. CDR3 region: CASSLNRVRTEAFF. The CDR3 bases are TGTGCCAGCAGTTTAAACAGGGTACGGACTGAAGCTTTCTTT.

The chain joins TRBV15 to TRBJ2-3; 8 bases match TRBD2. Germline assignment: CDR1 LNHNV and CDR2 YYDKDF (reference sequence). Unmatched junction bases numbered 2, after V lost 0 bases and J lost 0 bases. The CDR3 totals 16 residues. This chain's CDR3 is CATSRDSGASTDTQYF. CDR3 coding DNA: TGTGCCACCAGCAGAGATAGCGGGGCTAGCACAGATACGCAGTATTTT.

This chain joins TRBV29-1 and TRBJ1-1, with 8 bases matching TRBD1. CDR1 SQVTM and CDR2 ANQGSEA come from the germline V gene. The V and J ends lost 7 bases and 6 bases, in that order; junction bases with no gene match: 10. The CDR3 runs 13 residues. In DNA, the CDR3 is TGCAGCGCAAAGGACAGGGTGGTATCTGAAGCTTTCTTT. Its translation is CSAKDRVVSEAFF.

The chain has TRBV5-1 and TRBJ1-4; TRBD1 might be the D (6 bases). This CDR3 comprises 16 residues. CDR1 SGHRS and CDR2 YFSETQ come from the germline V gene. The V end was cut by 0 bases, the J end by 5 bases, with 14 bases between. CDR3 coding DNA: TGCGCCAGCAGCTTGGCCCAGACAGGCGAGAATGAAAAACTGTTTTTT. Translated, it gives CASSLAQTGENEKLFF.

The chain links TRBV7-3 to TRBJ2-1, with 13 bases fitting TRBD2. This CDR3 spans 16 amino acids. V shed 5 bases, J shed 9 bases, and the junction held 10 bases outside the gene matches. Germline V CDR1 and CDR2: SGHTA, FQGTGA. CDR3 DNA: TGTGCCAGCAGCCGGACTAGCGGGGGCGACCGGGGTGAGCAGTTCTTC. Translated, it gives CASSRTSGGDRGEQFF.